A single sample is the source of the 17 T cell receptor beta chains below, sequenced in a study of T cell clones after liver transplantation. Only in-frame clones appear in the TCRdb table, and some are missing; sequencing was by immunoSEQ multiplex PCR. The table lists about 120,000 clones, about nine tenths of them singletons. Sample: CD4+ T cells from blood, taken 12 months after liver transplant. The receptors were sampled from a human patient who received a liver transplant. Some T cells may arise from the graft donor.

This clone has just one count. The V and J genes are TRBV28 and TRBJ1-1; D is unresolved. There are 12 residues in the CDR3. Germline assignment: CDR1 MDHEN and CDR2 SYDVKM. Trimming took 4 bases from V and 7 from J, leaving 10 bases between them. CDR3 loop: CASSSLAGEAFF. Written as DNA, the CDR3 is TGTGCCAGCAGTTCCTTGGCCGGTGAAGCTTTCTTT.

V gene TRBV6-1 combines with J gene TRBJ2-7; 8 nucleotides line up with TRBD1. This CDR3 has 15 residues. The germline gives CDR1 MNHNS, CDR2 SASEGT. V was clipped by 8 bases and J by 4 bases; unmatched bases: 13. In DNA, the CDR3 is TGTGCCAGCTTCCAAAGACAGGGGCTGTCATACGAGCAGTACTTC. Its protein is CASFQRQGLSYEQYF.

This chain links TRBV29-1 with TRBJ1-1; TRBD1 is a possible D gene (6 bases). Germline V gene sequence: CDR1 SQVTM, CDR2 ANQGSEA. The V and J ends lost 1 base and 7 bases respectively, with 13 bases between them. This CDR3 has 13 residues. The CDR3 nucleotides read TGCAGCGTTGAAGGGGGGCGGAAGTATGAAGCTTTCTTT. This encodes CSVEGGRKYEAFF. Complete variable domain (other parts from reference TRBV29-1 and TRBJ1-1): SAVISQKPSRDICQRGTSLTIQCQVDSQVTMMFWYRQQPGQSLTLIATANQGSEATYESGFVIDKFPISRPNLTFSTLTVSNMSPEDSSIYLCSVEGGRKYEAFFGQGTRLTVV.

The chain links TRBV7-8 to TRBJ2-5; 9 nucleotides line up with TRBD2. V lost 2 bases, J lost 5 bases, and 6 bases stayed unmatched. The CDR3 runs to 15 residues. Germline assignment: CDR1 SGHVS and CDR2 FQNEAQ. DNA for the CDR3: TGTGCCAGCAGCTTACAAGCGGGAGGCGGGGAGACCCAGTACTTC. This sequence encodes CASSLQAGGGETQYF.

The chain carries TRBV5-4 and TRBJ1-2; TRBD1 matches at 7 bases. This CDR3 comprises 14 residues. CDR1 and CDR2 from the germline V gene are SGHNT and YYREEE (reference sequence). V was clipped by 4 bases and J by 3 bases; unmatched bases: 6. The CDR3: CASSGGTDYYGYTF. The CDR3 DNA is TGTGCCAGCAGCGGGGGGACAGATTACTATGGCTACACCTTC. The entire variable domain, with the rest obtained from reference TRBV5-4 and TRBJ1-2, is as follows: ETGVTQSPTHLIKTRGQQVTLRCSSQSGHNTVSWYQQALGQGPQFIFQYYREEENGRGNFPPRFSGLQFPNYSSELNVNALELDDSALYLCASSGGTDYYGYTFGSGTRLTVV.

This sequence joins TRBV5-1 and TRBJ2-7, with 11 positions matching TRBD2. Germline loops: CDR1 SGHRS, CDR2 YFSETQ. The CDR3 spans 15 residues. The junction had 3 bases not matched to a gene; V was cut back by 0 bases and J by 4 bases. In nucleotides, the CDR3 is TGCGCCAGCAGCTTGGGCGCTAGCGGGAGGTACGAGCAGTACTTC. As protein: CASSLGASGRYEQYF.

The chain joins TRBV15 to TRBJ1-1; 11 positions agree with TRBD1. The germline CDR1 and CDR2 sequences are LNHNV and YYDKDF (reference sequence). The CDR3 consists of 15 residues. With V trimmed by 2 bases and J by 6 bases, 5 bases remained unmatched. The CDR3 protein is CATSRSGTGGAEAFF. DNA of the CDR3: TGTGCCACCAGCAGATCCGGGACAGGGGGTGCTGAAGCTTTCTTT.

CDR3 region: CASSLAGDEYEQYF. In DNA, the CDR3 is TGTGCCAGCAGCTTGGCGGGAGACGAATACGAGCAGTACTTC. V is TRBV5-4 and J is TRBJ2-7; D is perhaps TRBD2 (6 bases). There are 14 residues in the CDR3. Germline V gene sequence: CDR1 SGHNT, CDR2 YYREEE (reference sequence). Trimming removed 0 bases from V and 4 bases from J, with 11 bases in between.

The V gene is TRBV7-2, the J gene TRBJ1-2; TRBD1 is a possible D gene (5 bases). CDR3 size: 14 residues. The germline CDR1 and CDR2 sequences are SGHTA and FQGNSA. V dropped 1 base and J dropped 8 bases, with 14 bases sitting between them. DNA for the CDR3: TGTGCCAGCAGCTTAGAGGGCAGGGCAAGGGGCTACACCTTC. This sequence encodes CASSLEGRARGYTF. The full variable domain, completed using reference TRBV7-2 and TRBJ1-2, is GAGVSQSPSNKVTEKGKDVELRCDPISGHTALYWYRQSLGQGLEFLIYFQGNSAPDKSGLPSDRFSAERTGGSVSTLTIQRTQQEDSAVYLCASSLEGRARGYTFGSGTRLTVV.

The J gene is TRBJ2-7, the V gene TRBV7-2; 7 bases map to TRBD1. In germline, CDR1 is SGHTA, CDR2 FQGNSA. After removal of 5 bases from V and 4 bases from J, the junction contained 8 bases not matched to a gene. The CDR3 has 14 amino acids. CDR3 sequence: CASSHTGTEYEQYF. DNA of the CDR3: TGTGCCAGCAGCCACACCGGGACAGAGTACGAGCAGTACTTC.

The rearrangement uses TRBV6-1 and TRBJ2-3, with D hard to call. This CDR3 has 14 amino acids. Trimming took off 7 bases at V and 0 bases at J, with 11 bases between the two ends. Germline V gene lookup returns CDR1 MNHNS and CDR2 SASEGT. The CDR3: CASKSVSSTDTQYF. The CDR3 nucleotides read TGTGCCAGCAAAAGCGTATCTAGCACAGATACGCAGTATTTT.

The chain uses TRBV28 and TRBJ2-2; 9 bases are a match to TRBD1. Germline CDR1 is MDHEN and CDR2 is SYDVKM. The CDR3 has 16 amino acids. V dropped 6 bases and J dropped 1; count of bases not matched to a gene: 6. As DNA, the CDR3 is TGTGCCAGCAGGGGGGGGACAGGGATGAACACCGGGGAGCTGTTTTTT. Its protein is CASRGGTGMNTGELFF.

In nucleotides, the CDR3 is TGCAGCGCCCGCCGGCAGACACAAGAGACCCAGTACTTC. Its protein is CSARRQTQETQYF. The chain employs TRBV29-1 and TRBJ2-5; D gene uncertain. Per the germline V gene, CDR1 is SQVTM and CDR2 is ANQGSEA. The CDR3 covers 13 residues. The germline V and J ends were trimmed by 7 bases and 2 bases, with 14 bases remaining between them.

The chain combines TRBV29-1 with TRBJ2-1; TRBD1 matches at 9 bases. V was clipped by 7 bases and J by 8 bases; unmatched bases: 9. The germline V gene encodes CDR1 SQVTM and CDR2 ANQGSEA. This CDR3 contains 13 residues. CDR3 amino acids: CSGGGQGTYEQFF. Written as DNA, the CDR3 is TGCAGCGGGGGTGGACAGGGGACCTATGAGCAGTTCTTC.

The chain joins TRBV5-1 to TRBJ1-2; D gene uncertain. Germline CDR1 reads SGHRS; CDR2 reads YFSETQ. V shed 0 bases and J shed 9 bases, with 12 bases lying between them. CDR3 length: 13 amino acids. CDR3 amino acids: CASSLAGEGSYTF. CDR3 DNA: TGCGCCAGCAGCTTGGCCGGGGAAGGGAGCTACACCTTC.

J is TRBJ2-1 and V is TRBV29-1; 9 nucleotides agree with TRBD2. Germline-derived CDR1 and CDR2 are SQVTM and ANQGSEA. The trim removed 7 bases at V and 1 base at J, leaving 8 bases unmatched. The CDR3 runs to 15 residues. CDR3 sequence: CSAGTSRFSYNEQFF. The CDR3, as DNA: TGCAGCGCTGGGACTAGCCGGTTTTCCTACAATGAGCAGTTCTTC.

The genes are TRBV10-3 and TRBJ2-1; weak D call: TRBD1 (5 bases). The ends were cut back, 0 bases at V and 2 bases at J, with 8 bases in the middle. The CDR3 runs 15 residues. Germline V gene data show CDR1 as ENHRY and CDR2 as SYGVKD. CDR3 DNA: TGTGCCATCAGTGAGTCCCGACAGACCTACAATGAGCAGTTCTTC. Protein product: CAISESRQTYNEQFF.